Listed below are T cell receptor beta chains from one sample, sequenced in a study of CDR3 diversity in severe acne. TCRdb reanalysed the PCR reads using MiXCR and keeps one entry per CDR3 protein. Of about 76,000 distinct CDR3 sequences in the sample, roughly 51% were seen once. Sample: blood. The receptors stem from a male donor in good health, without acne. CDR3s include the opening cysteine and the closing phenylalanine or tryptophan. Fields, in order: clone size, D gene, V gene, J gene, CDR3 protein, CDR3 DNA. D genes are given only for firm matches. Size is omitted from some rows. Given values are once, few, many or a class for expanded clones.

.	TRBD1	TRBV19	TRBJ1-5	CATSGQGGQPQHF	TGTGCTACATCGGGACAGGGCGGACAGCCCCAGCATTTT
.	TRBD2	TRBV15	TRBJ2-5	CATREGQGGETQYF	TGTGCCACCAGGGAGGGGCAGGGAGGGGAGACCCAGTACTTC
few	.	TRBV15	TRBJ1-2	CATSSLGKGFRDYGYTF	TGTGCCACCAGCAGCTTAGGAAAAGGGTTTAGGGACTATGGCTACACCTTC
.	.	TRBV2	TRBJ1-2	CASTALTSDYGCTF	TGTGCCAGCACGGCATTAACTAGTGACTATGGCTGCACCTTC
.	.	TRBV7-9	TRBJ1-1	CASSQSPTEAFF	TGTGCCAGCAGCCAAAGTCCCACTGAAGCTTTCTTT
.	.	TRBV6-1	TRBJ1-5	CASSEMVPPQHF	TGTGCCAGCAGTGAAATGGTACCGCCCCAGCATTTT
.	TRBD1	TRBV27	TRBJ1-2	CASSSITTGAHYGYTF	TGTGCCAGCAGTTCGATAACCACAGGGGCTCACTATGGCTACACCTTC
.	.	TRBV5-4	TRBJ1-2	CASSPGTEREYGYTF	TGTGCCAGCAGCCCGGGGACGGAGAGAGAGTATGGCTACACCTTC
.	TRBD2	TRBV13	TRBJ2-3	CASSGLAEGRDTQYF	TGTGCCAGCAGCGGACTAGCGGAGGGGCGTGATACGCAGTATTTT
.	TRBD1	TRBV20-1	TRBJ2-7	CSAGKRGQESYEQYF	TGCAGTGCCGGAAAGAGGGGACAGGAGTCCTACGAGCAGTACTTC
many	TRBD2	TRBV20-1	TRBJ2-1	CSASPIGTSGRNEQFF	TGCAGTGCTAGCCCGATCGGGACTAGCGGTCGCAATGAGCAGTTCTTC
.	TRBD2	TRBV5-1	TRBJ2-7	CASSLFLAGGSYEQYF	TGCGCCAGCAGCCTATTCTTAGCGGGAGGCTCCTACGAGCAGTACTTC
.	.	TRBV11-3	TRBJ2-5	CASSARGGRETQYF	TGTGCCAGCAGCGCCAGGGGGGGCCGAGAGACCCAGTACTTC
.	.	TRBV7-2	TRBJ2-7	CASAPGQTYEQYF	TGTGCCAGCGCCCCCGGACAGACCTACGAGCAGTACTTC
.	.	TRBV7-9	TRBJ1-5	CASSPTQGHQPQHF	TGTGCCAGCAGCCCCACCCAGGGACATCAGCCCCAGCATTTT
.	.	TRBV24-1	TRBJ2-7	CATSDLPGAAYEQYF	TGTGCCACCAGTGATTTGCCGGGGGCGGCCTACGAGCAGTACTTC
.	TRBD1	TRBV25-1	TRBJ2-7	CASSAGTGKAYEQYF	TGTGCCAGCAGCGCCGGGACAGGGAAGGCCTACGAGCAGTACTTC
.	TRBD2	TRBV29-1	TRBJ2-7	CSVVLAGASYEQYF	TGCAGCGTGGTACTAGCGGGAGCTTCCTACGAGCAGTACTTC